A single T cell receptor beta chain is shown here with its context. The sample is drawn from a study of T cell changes during pregnancy in multiple sclerosis. CDR3 length: 15 residues. Germline V lookup: CDR1 SGHRS, CDR2 YFSETQ. V was pared by 4 bases and J by 4 bases, with 14 bases between. Profiled with immunoSEQ multiplex PCR; TCRdb holds only in-frame clones, not every one. The sample has around 100,000 clones, around 91% seen once; the top ten hold 0.9% to 0.95%. The material sequenced was peripheral blood, taken after pregnancy. This receptor was taken from a female donor with multiple sclerosis, enrolled in a pregnancy study. The chain has TRBV5-1 and TRBJ2-2, with a tentative D call TRBD1 (5 bases). CDR3 residues: CASSLNRGGTGELFF. The CDR3 DNA sequence: TGCGCCAGCAGCCTGAATAGGGGCGGCACCGGGGAGCTGTTTTTT.